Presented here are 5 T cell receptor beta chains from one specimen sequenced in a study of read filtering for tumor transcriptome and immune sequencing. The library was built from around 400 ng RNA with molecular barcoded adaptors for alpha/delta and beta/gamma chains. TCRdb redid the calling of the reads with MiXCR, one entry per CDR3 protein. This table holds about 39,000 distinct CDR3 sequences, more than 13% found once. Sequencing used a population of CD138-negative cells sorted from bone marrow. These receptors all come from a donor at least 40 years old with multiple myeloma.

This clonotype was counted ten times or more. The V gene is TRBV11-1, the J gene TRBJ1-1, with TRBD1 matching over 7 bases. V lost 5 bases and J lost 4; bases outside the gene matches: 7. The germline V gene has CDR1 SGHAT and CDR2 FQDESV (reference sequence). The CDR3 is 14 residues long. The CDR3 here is CASSPRQGPTEAFF. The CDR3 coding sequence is TGTGCCAGCAGCCCCAGACAGGGTCCCACTGAAGCTTTCTTT. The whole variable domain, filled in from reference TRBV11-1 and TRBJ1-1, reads EAEVAQSPRYKITEKSQAVAFWCDPISGHATLYWYRQILGQGPELLVQFQDESVVDDSQLPKDRFSAERLKGVDSTLKIQPAELGDSAMYLCASSPRQGPTEAFFGQGTRLTVV.

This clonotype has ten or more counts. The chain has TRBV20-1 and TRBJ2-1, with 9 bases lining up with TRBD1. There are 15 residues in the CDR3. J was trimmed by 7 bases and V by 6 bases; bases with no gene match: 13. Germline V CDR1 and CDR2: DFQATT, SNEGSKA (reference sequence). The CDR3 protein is CSALLQGAIRNEQFF. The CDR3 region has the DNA TGCAGTGCCCTACTACAGGGGGCGATTCGAAATGAGCAGTTCTTC.

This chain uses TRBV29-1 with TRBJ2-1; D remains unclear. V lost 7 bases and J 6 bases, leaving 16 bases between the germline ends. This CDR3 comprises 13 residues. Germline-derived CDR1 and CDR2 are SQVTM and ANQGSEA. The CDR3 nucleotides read TGCAGCGGAGAGGTACAGACCTGCAATGAGCAGTTCTTC. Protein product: CSGEVQTCNEQFF.

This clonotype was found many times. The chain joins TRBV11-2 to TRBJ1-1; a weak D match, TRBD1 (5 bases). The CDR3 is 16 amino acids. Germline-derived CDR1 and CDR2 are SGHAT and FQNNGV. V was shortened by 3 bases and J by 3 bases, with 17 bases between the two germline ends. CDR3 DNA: TGTGCCAGCAGCTTCCACCACGGGCGAGGGGACACTGAAGCTTTCTTT. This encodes CASSFHHGRGDTEAFF. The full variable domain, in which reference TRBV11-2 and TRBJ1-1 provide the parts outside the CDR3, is EAGVAQSPRYKIIEKRQSVAFWCNPISGHATLYWYQQILGQGPKLLIQFQNNGVVDDSQLPKDRFSAERLKGVDSTLKIQPAKLEDSAVYLCASSFHHGRGDTEAFFGQGTRLTVV.

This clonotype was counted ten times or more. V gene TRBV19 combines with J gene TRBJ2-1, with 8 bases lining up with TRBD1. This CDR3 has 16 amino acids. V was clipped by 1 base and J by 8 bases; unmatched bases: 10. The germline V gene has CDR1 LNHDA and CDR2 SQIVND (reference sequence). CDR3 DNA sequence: TGTGCCAGTAGTATAGGGAGAGGCAGGGGGCAGGATGAGCAGTTCTTC. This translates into CASSIGRGRGQDEQFF.